The 19 T cell receptor beta chains listed next were all sequenced from one sample in a study of cytomegalovirus exposure and HLA in healthy donors. The PCR contained 60 Vbeta and 13 Jbeta primers. The repertoire was sequenced with immunoSEQ multiplex PCR; TCRdb's copy has only in-frame clones and lacks some. Of under 60,000 clones in the sample, 77% are singletons; the top ten hold 3.3%. Sequenced: PBMCs. These receptors were collected from a woman aged 40 to 50 in good health and CMV-seropositive.

The V and J genes are TRBV6-4 and TRBJ1-1, with TRBD1 identical over 7 bases. The J segment lost 2 bases and the V segment lost 3 bases, leaving 9 bases of the junction unmatched. Germline values: CDR1 MRHNA, CDR2 SNTAGT. This CDR3 has 16 residues. In DNA, the CDR3 is TGTGCCAGCAGTGAAGGTTACAGGGGAGTCAACACTGAAGCTTTCTTT. Its translation: CASSEGYRGVNTEAFF.

The CDR3 protein is CASSSVDSGNTIYF. The CDR3 DNA is TGTGCCAGTAGTAGCGTAGACTCTGGAAACACCATATATTTT. This sequence joins TRBV19 and TRBJ1-3; no clear D. Trimming cost V 4 bases and J 0 bases, with 7 bases left between them. Germline loops: CDR1 LNHDA, CDR2 SQIVND (reference sequence). The CDR3 sequence is 14 residues long.

J is TRBJ1-6 and V is TRBV2; 9 nucleotides agree with TRBD1. Germline values: CDR1 SNHLY, CDR2 FYNNEI. The CDR3 is 16 amino acids. V shed 3 bases, J shed 8 bases, and the junction held 8 bases outside the gene matches. Here the CDR3 reads CASSDGRDRVYSPLHF. Here the CDR3 DNA reads TGTGCCAGCAGTGACGGACGGGACAGGGTTTATTCACCCCTCCACTTT.

CDR3 DNA: TGTGCCAGCACCTTGGAACTAGCGGGGTCCAGGGATACGCAGTATTTT. This sequence encodes CASTLELAGSRDTQYF. The J gene is TRBJ2-3, the V gene TRBV2; the match to TRBD2 covers 10 bases. CDR1 SNHLY and CDR2 FYNNEI come from the germline V gene. J lost 6 bases, V lost 7 bases, and 13 bases had no gene match. The CDR3 is 16 residues long.

This clone appeared a few times. This chain uses TRBV12-5 with TRBJ2-7; 7 positions agree with TRBD1. Germline V gives CDR1 LGHNT, CDR2 FRNRAP. The CDR3 has 15 residues. V trimming: 6 bases; J trimming: 0 bases; junction bases outside the gene matches: 8. CDR3 in DNA: TGTGCTAGTGGCCCGACAGGGTCTACCTCCTACGAGCAGTACTTC. This codes for CASGPTGSTSYEQYF.

CDR3 protein: CASSDYRGHGYTF. As DNA, the CDR3 is TGTGCCAGCAGTGATTACAGGGGGCATGGCTACACCTTC. The chain recombines TRBV2 with TRBJ1-2, with 9 bases lining up with TRBD1. J was trimmed by 6 bases and V by 3 bases; bases with no gene match: 2. The germline V gene encodes CDR1 SNHLY and CDR2 FYNNEI. The CDR3 is 13 residues long.

Worth noting for this clone: One end of the junction is discordant with germline, which a read error may explain. V is TRBV6-5 and J is TRBJ2-7; TRBD1 agrees at 7 bases. The CDR3 totals 13 residues. Germline CDR1 is MNHEY and CDR2 is SVGAGI. CDR3 residues: CVSSRPGQPKQYF. CDR3 coding DNA: TGTGTCAGCAGTCGCCCGGGACAGCCCAAGCAGTACTTC.

V is TRBV9 and J is TRBJ1-2; D gene ambiguous. Germline V CDR1 and CDR2: SGDLS, YYNGEE. Trimming removed 1 base from V and 5 bases from J, with 21 bases in between. The CDR3 runs 17 residues. The CDR3 here is CASSVSLLGTAGYGYTF. CDR3 nucleotides: TGTGCCAGCAGCGTATCCCTCTTGGGCACCGCCGGTTATGGCTACACCTTC.

V usage is TRBV7-8 and J usage is TRBJ2-3; maybe TRBD2 (5 bases). Looked up from germline, CDR1 is SGHVS and CDR2 is FQNEAQ. The CDR3 spans 17 residues. V dropped 4 bases and J dropped 2 bases, with 19 bases sitting between them. The chain's CDR3 is CASSSRPNSVPTDTQYF. In DNA form, the CDR3 reads TGTGCCAGCAGCTCCCGCCCCAATAGCGTCCCCACAGATACGCAGTATTTT.

This clone was detected a few times. The chain employs TRBV11-3 and TRBJ2-5; tentative D call: TRBD2 (5 bases). The germline V and J ends were trimmed by 5 bases and 4 bases, with 11 bases remaining between them. CDR3 size: 13 residues. Germline assignment: CDR1 SGHNT and CDR2 YENEEA. CDR3 loop: CASSHPGGETQYF. The CDR3 coding sequence is TGTGCCAGCAGCCATCCAGGAGGAGAGACCCAGTACTTC.

This rearrangement joins TRBV4-3 to TRBJ1-2, with D possibly being TRBD1 (6 bases). CDR1 and CDR2 (germline): LGHNA, YSLEER. CDR3 length: 16 residues. V lost 0 bases to trimming and J lost 4 bases, with 15 bases between them. The CDR3: CASSQDGGTGRYGYTF. The CDR3 coding sequence is TGCGCCAGCAGCCAAGATGGCGGAACAGGGCGCTATGGCTACACCTTC.

V and J are TRBV18 and TRBJ2-7; 7 bases map to TRBD1. Germline values: CDR1 KGHSH, CDR2 LQKENI. This CDR3 is 16 amino acids long. Germline trimming cut 2 bases from V and 2 bases from J; bases unmatched to any gene: 9. The CDR3 protein is CASSPSNRGTAYEQYF. The CDR3 nucleotides read TGTGCCAGCTCACCAAGCAACAGGGGAACGGCCTACGAGCAGTACTTC.

The gene calls are TRBV7-2 and TRBJ2-7, with TRBD2 as a possible D gene (5 bases). Trimming cost V 3 bases and J 7 bases, with 16 bases left between them. Germline V gene sequence: CDR1 SGHTA, CDR2 FQGNSA. This CDR3 is 14 amino acids long. The CDR3: CASSFVRGGSEQYF. The CDR3 coding sequence is TGTGCCAGCAGCTTTGTCCGGGGTGGCAGTGAGCAGTACTTC.

This clone was detected once. This chain joins TRBV10-3 and TRBJ1-2; D not certain. The CDR3 has 12 amino acids. With 10 bases removed from V and 0 bases from J, the gap between germline ends came to 9 bases. CDR1 is ENHRY and CDR2 is SYGVKD in the germline V gene. DNA for the CDR3: TGTGCCAGTGGGCAGACTAACTATGGCTACACCTTC. As protein: CASGQTNYGYTF.

The chain has TRBV5-1 and TRBJ2-2; 8 nucleotides agree with TRBD1. The CDR3 contains 15 residues. Germline values: CDR1 SGHRS, CDR2 YFSETQ. V gave up 9 bases and J gave up 4 bases; unmatched junction bases: 11. The CDR3 DNA sequence: TGCGCCACAACCCAGACAGGGGCTGTCACCGGGGAGCTGTTTTTT. As protein: CATTQTGAVTGELFF.

The chain links TRBV5-6 to TRBJ1-2, with no clear D. The CDR3 loop spans 15 amino acids. Germline V gene sequence: CDR1 SGHDT, CDR2 YYEEEE. V lost 1 base and J lost 8, with 18 bases in between. CDR3 residues: CASSLRGHHLRGYTF. The CDR3 coding sequence is TGTGCCAGCAGCTTGAGAGGGCACCACCTCAGAGGCTACACCTTC.

CDR3 nucleotides: TGTGCCAGCAGTTACAGCCACAGGGGGGGGTATGGCTACACCTTC. Protein: CASSYSHRGGYGYTF. The chain employs TRBV6-5 and TRBJ1-2; 8 positions match TRBD1. The junction had 7 bases not matched to a gene; V was cut back by 2 bases and J by 5 bases. Germline V gene data show CDR1 as MNHEY and CDR2 as SVGAGI. The CDR3 loop spans 15 amino acids.

The chain links TRBV5-1 to TRBJ1-2, with TRBD1 identical over 9 bases. Germline V gene lookup returns CDR1 SGHRS and CDR2 YFSETQ. CDR3 length: 14 amino acids. The V and J ends lost 0 bases and 6 bases, in that order; junction bases with no gene match: 3. The CDR3 loop is CASSLDRGRDGYTF. The CDR3 region has the DNA TGCGCCAGCAGCTTGGACAGGGGGCGCGATGGCTACACCTTC.

The gene calls are TRBV7-2 and TRBJ2-3, with no clear D. The CDR3 length is 14 residues. Per germline, CDR1 SGHTA and CDR2 FQGNSA. The V end was cut by 6 bases, the J end by 2 bases, with 12 bases between. CDR3 sequence reads: CASRKDSNTDTQYF. Written as DNA, the CDR3 is TGTGCCAGCAGGAAAGACTCGAACACAGATACGCAGTATTTT. The variable domain in full, with the rest retrieved from reference TRBV7-2 and TRBJ2-3, is GAGVSQSPSNKVTEKGKDVELRCDPISGHTALYWYRQSLGQGLEFLIYFQGNSAPDKSGLPSDRFSAERTGGSVSTLTIQRTQQEDSAVYLCASRKDSNTDTQYFGPGTRLTVL.